The 31 T cell receptor beta chains below come from one sample, sequenced in a study of blood T cell repertoires in COVID-19. TCRdb's copy holds only in-frame clones and misses some; the assay was immunoSEQ multiplex PCR. This table has 130,000 or so clones, around 84% appearing once. Sequences were obtained from peripheral blood. These receptors originate from an older woman with acute or convalescent COVID-19.

The chain combines TRBV21-1 with TRBJ1-3; TRBD1 is the table's D call, not checked against the DNA. TRBV21-1 is listed as a pseudogene. The CDR3 is 16 amino acids. The CDR3 sequence is CASSKGQGARGNTIYF. CDR3 DNA sequence: TGTGCCAGCAGCAAAGGACAGGGGGCGCGTGGAAACACCATATATTTT.

The CDR3 loop is CSSSGGLDTQYF. As DNA, the CDR3 is TGCAGCTCAAGCGGGGGGCTAGATACGCAGTATTTT. The chain is built from TRBV29-1 and TRBJ2-3; 9 nucleotides agree with TRBD2. J lost 5 bases, V lost 8 bases, and 5 bases had no gene match. Per germline, CDR1 SQVTM and CDR2 ANQGSEA. CDR3 length: 12 residues.

This chain links TRBV18 with TRBJ2-7; possible D gene TRBD2, 6 bases. With 5 bases removed from V and 2 bases from J, the gap between germline ends came to 16 bases. The CDR3 sequence is 15 residues long. Germline V gene sequence: CDR1 KGHSH, CDR2 LQKENI. The CDR3 reads CASSANGGSTYEQYF. In DNA form, the CDR3 reads TGTGCCAGCTCAGCCAATGGAGGGTCGACCTACGAGCAGTACTTC.

The V call is TRBV7-2, the J call TRBJ2-5, with a weak D call TRBD1 (7 bases). Germline V lookup: CDR1 SGHTA, CDR2 FQGNSA. CDR3 length: 15 residues. V lost 4 bases to trimming and J lost 5 bases, with 17 bases between them. As DNA, the CDR3 is TGTGCCAGCAGCTCCGGAGGGACAGCCCGGGAGACCCAGTACTTC. This translates into CASSSGGTARETQYF.

This rearrangement joins TRBV6-5 to TRBJ2-2; 8 bases are shared with TRBD1. Germline V gene data show CDR1 as MNHEY and CDR2 as SVGAGI. V lost 6 bases to trimming and J lost 5 bases; unmatched junction nucleotides: 5. The CDR3 length is 14 residues. The CDR3 spells CASSWTGRTGELFF. CDR3 coding DNA: TGTGCCAGCAGCTGGACAGGGAGAACCGGGGAGCTGTTTTTT.

V is TRBV19 and J is TRBJ1-2, with a possible D match to TRBD1 (6 bases). The V end lost 5 bases, the J end lost 4 bases, and 23 bases lay between the germline ends. The CDR3 covers 17 residues. Germline V gene sequence: CDR1 LNHDA, CDR2 SQIVND (reference sequence). CDR3 coding DNA: TGTGCCAGTAGTCTATCAGGCACAGGGCGAGAACCCTATGGCTACACCTTC. Its protein product is CASSLSGTGREPYGYTF.

CDR3 sequence: CASSEGAYGYTF. In DNA form, the CDR3 reads TGCGCCAGCAGTGAAGGGGCCTATGGCTACACCTTC. The rearrangement joins TRBV10-2 to TRBJ1-2; D is possibly TRBD1 (5 bases). Trimming pared 3 bases from V and 4 bases from J, leaving 6 bases between. Looked up from germline, CDR1 is WSHSY and CDR2 is SAAADI. The length of the CDR3 is 12 residues.

This chain connects TRBV10-3 to TRBJ2-3, with TRBD2 identical over 8 bases. The CDR3 extends over 14 amino acids. Trimming removed 7 bases from V and 0 bases from J; junction bases left unmatched: 3. Germline V gene lookup returns CDR1 ENHRY and CDR2 SYGVKD. CDR3 sequence: CAIKSGGSTDTQYF. In nucleotides, the CDR3 is TGTGCCATCAAGAGCGGGGGTAGCACAGATACGCAGTATTTT.

This chain joins TRBV5-6 and TRBJ2-3, with 9 nucleotides matching TRBD2. The CDR3 consists of 14 residues. V was clipped by 3 bases and J by 7 bases; unmatched bases: 6. CDR1 and CDR2 from the germline V gene are SGHDT and YYEEEE. The CDR3 sequence is CASSSSGARNTQYF. The CDR3 bases are TGTGCCAGCAGCTCTAGCGGGGCGAGAAATACGCAGTATTTT.

This clone was counted a few times. The chain joins TRBV11-1 to TRBJ1-6; perhaps TRBD1 as D (5 bases). With 1 base removed from V and 10 bases from J, the gap between germline ends came to 8 bases. The CDR3 has 13 residues. The germline gives CDR1 SGHAT, CDR2 FQDESV (reference sequence). The CDR3 is CASSLEGLSPLHF. The CDR3 DNA sequence: TGTGCCAGCAGCTTAGAGGGGCTCTCACCCCTCCACTTT.

The table lists this clone with a count of one. This chain uses TRBV7-2 with TRBJ2-1; 7 bases match TRBD1. CDR1 is SGHTA and CDR2 is FQGNSA in the germline V gene. The V gene end was trimmed by 2 bases and the J gene end by 2 bases; junction bases not matched to a gene: 3. The CDR3 covers 15 residues. This chain's CDR3 is CASSLPGTAYNEQFF. The CDR3 DNA reads TGTGCCAGCAGCTTACCCGGGACAGCCTACAATGAGCAGTTCTTC.

The chain combines TRBV28 with TRBJ1-5; TRBD1 matches at 9 bases. In germline, CDR1 is MDHEN, CDR2 SYDVKM. After removal of 1 base from V and 6 bases from J, the junction contained 4 bases not matched to a gene. The CDR3 contains 15 residues. The CDR3 bases are TGTGCCAGCAGTTTATTACAGGGGGCGGGTCAGCCCCAGCATTTT. This encodes CASSLLQGAGQPQHF.

The genes are TRBV9 and TRBJ2-7, with D perhaps matching TRBD2 (6 bases). V gave up 4 bases and J gave up 4 bases, with 12 bases separating them. This CDR3 has 13 amino acids. Germline V gene sequence: CDR1 SGDLS, CDR2 YYNGEE. CDR3 sequence (DNA): TGTGCCAGCAGCCCCTTCGGAGGGTACGAGCAGTACTTC. Its translation is CASSPFGGYEQYF.

J is TRBJ2-3 and V is TRBV7-8; 7 bases match TRBD2. This CDR3 contains 19 residues. The germline gives CDR1 SGHVS, CDR2 FQNEAQ. The V gene end was trimmed by 5 bases and the J gene end by 2 bases; junction bases not matched to a gene: 19. CDR3 sequence (DNA): TGTGCCAGCAGCCCCCGGGGACTACCTACGGGGAACTTCACAGATACGCAGTATTTT. Protein: CASSPRGLPTGNFTDTQYF.

The chain combines TRBV7-9 with TRBJ2-5, with 8 bases that match TRBD2. The length of the CDR3 is 13 residues. The V and J ends lost 4 bases and 7 bases, in that order; junction bases with no gene match: 5. Germline CDR1 is SEHNR and CDR2 is FQNEAQ (reference sequence). The CDR3 coding sequence is TGTGCCAGCAGCTGGGGGACTAGTTGGACCCAGTACTTC. This encodes CASSWGTSWTQYF.

The rearrangement links TRBV28 to TRBJ2-7; 8 nucleotides align to TRBD1. J gave up 6 bases and V 7 bases, and 5 bases lay outside the gene matches. CDR1 MDHEN and CDR2 SYDVKM come from the germline V gene. The CDR3 is 12 amino acids. The CDR3 sequence is CASTWDRTEQYF. The CDR3 DNA is TGTGCCAGCACCTGGGACAGGACCGAGCAGTACTTC.

The CDR3 is CASSLSQRQALNTEAFF. The CDR3 DNA is TGTGCCAGCAGCTTATCTCAGCGACAGGCATTGAACACTGAAGCTTTCTTT. The chain joins TRBV7-2 to TRBJ1-1, with D possibly matching TRBD1 (6 bases). Germline lookup yields CDR1 SGHTA and CDR2 FQGNSA. The CDR3 extends over 17 amino acids. Trimming shortened V by 2 bases and J by 0 bases, and 16 bases separated the two germline ends.

This chain connects TRBV11-2 to TRBJ1-6; 9 bases are a match to TRBD1. Germline V gene lookup returns CDR1 SGHAT and CDR2 FQNNGV. This CDR3 contains 16 residues. Germline trimming cut 2 bases from V and 15 bases from J; bases unmatched to any gene: 14. The CDR3 sequence: CASSLPRFGQGSVLHF. CDR3 nucleotide sequence: TGTGCCAGCAGCTTACCCCGGTTCGGACAGGGGAGCGTCCTCCACTTT.

The rearrangement uses TRBV28 and TRBJ1-2, with D perhaps matching TRBD1 (6 bases). This CDR3 is 13 amino acids long. V lost 6 bases and J lost 2, with 10 bases in between. CDR1 and CDR2 (germline): MDHEN, SYDVKM. CDR3 nucleotides: TGTGCCAGCAGGGCTCAGGGGAACTATGGCTACACCTTC. This gives the protein CASRAQGNYGYTF.

The J gene is TRBJ1-6, the V gene TRBV2, with 8 bases fitting TRBD1. The CDR3 covers 13 residues. With V trimmed by 7 bases and J by 9 bases, 5 bases remained unmatched. In germline, CDR1 is SNHLY, CDR2 FYNNEI. DNA of the CDR3: TGTGCCAGCAACGGACAGGGAAGTTCACCCCTCCACTTT. Its translation is CASNGQGSSPLHF.

Only one count was recorded for this clone. CDR3 sequence (DNA): TGTGCCAGCAGCTCCTCAGGGGGCGAAGGAAACACCATATATTTT. It yields the protein CASSSSGGEGNTIYF. The chain is built from TRBV9 and TRBJ1-3, with TRBD1 identical over 8 bases. This CDR3 has 15 amino acids. In germline, CDR1 is SGDLS, CDR2 YYNGEE. V lost 4 bases and J lost 4; bases outside the gene matches: 7.

The V call is TRBV27, the J call TRBJ1-2; 8 nucleotides match TRBD1. The CDR3 contains 14 residues. Trimming at V came to 8 bases and at J to 8 bases, leaving 13 bases not matched to a gene. Per the germline V gene, CDR1 is MNHEY and CDR2 is SMNVEV (reference sequence). In DNA, the CDR3 is TGTGCCAGCGGATTACAGGGGGGATTTGGAGGCTACACCTTC. It is translated as CASGLQGGFGGYTF.

This clone was counted a few times. This sequence joins TRBV24-1 and TRBJ1-5, with TRBD1 as a possible D gene (6 bases). Germline CDR1 KGHDR, CDR2 SFDVKD. V shed 6 bases and J shed 7 bases, with 15 bases lying between them. The CDR3 extends over 14 amino acids. CDR3 region: CATSLGGGGQPQHF. The DNA for the CDR3 is TGTGCCACCAGTCTGGGAGGGGGTGGACAGCCCCAGCATTTT.

The chain carries TRBV9 and TRBJ2-4; TRBD1 aligns across 7 bases. After removal of 0 bases from V and 5 bases from J, the junction contained 5 bases not matched to a gene. This CDR3 is 15 amino acids long. Looked up from germline, CDR1 is SGDLS and CDR2 is YYNGEE. CDR3 amino acids: CASSVAVGQQNIQYF. CDR3 sequence (DNA): TGTGCCAGCAGCGTAGCGGTGGGACAGCAAAACATTCAGTACTTC.

The DNA of the CDR3 is TGCGCCAGCAGCTTGGATCCAGGGGGCACCACTGAAGCTTTCTTT. Its translation is CASSLDPGGTTEAFF. The rearrangement uses TRBV5-1 and TRBJ1-1; TRBD1 matches at 8 bases. Germline lookup yields CDR1 SGHRS and CDR2 YFSETQ. After removal of 0 bases from V and 4 bases from J, the junction contained 5 bases not matched to a gene. This CDR3 spans 15 amino acids.

A remark on this clone: One junction end disagrees with the germline gene, perhaps due to a read error. The chain joins TRBV7-7 to TRBJ2-3; 7 nucleotides match TRBD1. Germline values: CDR1 SSHAT, CDR2 FNYEAQ (reference sequence). This CDR3 is built from 15 residues. CDR3 protein: CASSFGTDRTDTQYF. The CDR3 DNA is TGTGCTAGCAGCTTCGGGACAGACCGCACAGATACGCAGTATTTT.

J is TRBJ2-1 and V is TRBV28; 8 nucleotides align to TRBD1. V lost 3 bases, J lost 4 bases, and 5 bases stayed unmatched. The CDR3 has 15 residues. CDR1 is MDHEN and CDR2 is SYDVKM in the germline V gene. The CDR3 sequence: CASSFPGGAYNEQFF. CDR3 DNA sequence: TGTGCCAGCAGTTTCCCAGGGGGCGCTTACAATGAGCAGTTCTTC. Looking up the rest from reference TRBV28 and TRBJ2-1 gives the full variable domain: DVKVTQSSRYLVKRTGEKVFLECVQDMDHENMFWYRQDPGLGLRLIYFSYDVKMKEKGDIPEGYSVSREKKERFSLILESASTNQTSMYLCASSFPGGAYNEQFFGPGTRLTVL.

V and J are TRBV5-5 and TRBJ1-6, with 8 nucleotides matching TRBD1. In germline, CDR1 is SGHKS, CDR2 YYEKEE (reference sequence). Losses at the gene ends were 0 bases for V and 0 bases for J; bases not matched to a gene: 8. This CDR3 comprises 19 residues. Here the CDR3 DNA reads TGTGCCAGCAGCTTGGGCGGGACAGGCCCGAGCTCCTATAATTCACCCCTCCACTTT. It yields the protein CASSLGGTGPSSYNSPLHF.

This sequence joins TRBV29-1 and TRBJ2-2; 7 nucleotides agree with TRBD1. V was pared by 5 bases and J by 0 bases, with 6 bases of the junction left unmatched. Germline CDR1 is SQVTM and CDR2 is ANQGSEA. The CDR3 has 15 amino acids. CDR3 sequence: CSVRPGTANTGELFF. In DNA form, the CDR3 reads TGCAGCGTTCGACCCGGGACAGCGAACACCGGGGAGCTGTTTTTT.

The chain uses TRBV2 and TRBJ2-5, with 8 bases fitting TRBD1. The trim removed 7 bases at V and 7 bases at J, leaving 20 bases unmatched. The CDR3 covers 17 residues. Germline assignment: CDR1 SNHLY and CDR2 FYNNEI. For the CDR3, the DNA is TGTGCCAGCATCTCTGGTACCGGGACAGGAGTCTTTCGGACCCAGTACTTC. Encoded protein: CASISGTGTGVFRTQYF.

CDR3 sequence reads: CASSKTGGYGQPQHF. CDR3 coding DNA: TGCGCCAGCAGCAAGACAGGGGGCTATGGCCAGCCCCAGCATTTT. The rearrangement uses TRBV5-1 and TRBJ1-5, with 10 nucleotides matching TRBD1. CDR1 is SGHRS and CDR2 is YFSETQ in the germline V gene. Germline trimming cut 4 bases from V and 7 bases from J; bases unmatched to any gene: 8. The CDR3 has 15 amino acids.